The rows below give T cell receptor beta chains drawn from one sample of a study of T cell changes during pregnancy in multiple sclerosis. The protocol was immunoSEQ multiplex PCR, while the TCRdb copy is restricted to in-frame clones and leaves out a portion. The sample holds approximately 70,000 clones; roughly nine tenths are singletons and the top ten take around 1.3%. Sequencing used peripheral blood, obtained in the second trimester of pregnancy. The source of these receptors is a female donor in good health, enrolled as a control in a pregnancy study. The CDR3 runs from the conserved cysteine through the conserved F or W. The D gene is left open where the match is weak. Expanded clones are given a class, and other clones once, few, many or no size at all.

CDR3 protein: CASRNRGEETQYF
CDR3 DNA: TGTGCCAGCAGGAACAGGGGGGAAGAGACCCAGTACTTC
J gene: TRBJ2-5
D gene: TRBD1
clone size: -
V gene: TRBV28

CDR3 protein: CASSRDRAVGEQFF
CDR3 DNA: TGTGCCAGCAGTCGGGACAGGGCTGTCGGTGAGCAGTTCTTC
J gene: TRBJ2-1
D gene: TRBD1
clone size: -
V gene: TRBV2

CDR3 protein: CARSLYVGDRGVFYYGYTF
CDR3 DNA: TGTGCCAGAAGCTTGTATGTTGGGGACAGGGGAGTGTTTTACTATGGCTACACCTTC
J gene: TRBJ1-2
D gene: TRBD1
clone size: -
V gene: TRBV5-3

CDR3 protein: CASSPRLAGDNEQFF
CDR3 DNA: TGTGCCAGCAGCCCCCGGCTAGCGGGAGATAATGAGCAGTTCTTC
J gene: TRBJ2-1
D gene: TRBD2
clone size: -
V gene: TRBV9

CDR3 protein: CASSHLLRDRENEKLFF
CDR3 DNA: TGCGCCAGCAGCCACCTACTTCGGGACAGAGAGAATGAAAAACTGTTTTTT
J gene: TRBJ1-4
D gene: TRBD1
clone size: once
V gene: TRBV4-1

CDR3 protein: CATSRDRGGGAEAFF
CDR3 DNA: TGTGCCACCAGCAGAGATCGCGGGGGAGGCGCTGAAGCTTTCTTT
J gene: TRBJ1-1
D gene: -
clone size: -
V gene: TRBV15

CDR3 protein: CASSPAGREETQYF
CDR3 DNA: TGTGCCAGCAGTCCGGCCGGGCGGGAAGAGACCCAGTACTTC
J gene: TRBJ2-5
D gene: -
clone size: -
V gene: TRBV28

CDR3 protein: CASSPDRGQFF
CDR3 DNA: TGCGCCAGCAGCCCAGACAGGGGGCAGTTCTTC
J gene: TRBJ2-1
D gene: TRBD1
clone size: -
V gene: TRBV5-1

CDR3 protein: CASRRTAQNEKLFF
CDR3 DNA: TGTGCCAGCAGGAGGACAGCACAAAATGAAAAACTGTTTTTT
J gene: TRBJ1-4
D gene: -
clone size: -
V gene: TRBV2

CDR3 protein: CASSFSSNSPLHF
CDR3 DNA: TGTGCCAGCAGTTTCTCCTCCAATTCACCCCTCCACTTT
J gene: TRBJ1-6
D gene: -
clone size: -
V gene: TRBV27

CDR3 protein: CASSLYGTSGIYNEQFF
CDR3 DNA: TGTGCCAGCAGTTTATACGGGACTAGCGGGATATACAATGAGCAGTTCTTC
J gene: TRBJ2-1
D gene: TRBD2
clone size: -
V gene: TRBV27

CDR3 protein: CASSIGGRGRYEQYF
CDR3 DNA: TGTGCCAGTAGTATAGGTGGCAGGGGGCGCTACGAGCAGTACTTC
J gene: TRBJ2-7
D gene: TRBD1
clone size: -
V gene: TRBV19

CDR3 protein: CASSFLAGGRYEQYF
CDR3 DNA: TGTGCCAGCAGCTTCCTAGCGGGAGGTCGGTACGAGCAGTACTTC
J gene: TRBJ2-7
D gene: TRBD2
clone size: -
V gene: TRBV7-2

CDR3 protein: CARRDRALQETQYF
CDR3 DNA: TGTGCCAGAAGAGACAGGGCGCTTCAAGAGACCCAGTACTTC
J gene: TRBJ2-5
D gene: TRBD1
clone size: -
V gene: TRBV27

CDR3 protein: CASSGGRPSSYEQYF
CDR3 DNA: TGTGCCAGCAGCGGAGGACGGCCTAGCTCCTACGAGCAGTACTTC
J gene: TRBJ2-7
D gene: -
clone size: -
V gene: TRBV21-1

CDR3 protein: CASSLASTQYF
CDR3 DNA: TGTGCCAGCAGCTTAGCGAGTACGCAGTATTTT
J gene: TRBJ2-3
D gene: -
clone size: -
V gene: TRBV7-2

CDR3 protein: CATSTAGGPGNEQFF
CDR3 DNA: TGTGCCACCAGCACAGCGGGAGGGCCTGGCAATGAGCAGTTCTTC
J gene: TRBJ2-1
D gene: TRBD2
clone size: -
V gene: TRBV15

CDR3 protein: CSVVSSSTDTQYF
CDR3 DNA: TGCAGCGTTGTCTCGTCTAGCACAGATACGCAGTATTTT
J gene: TRBJ2-3
D gene: -
clone size: -
V gene: TRBV29-1

CDR3 protein: CASSEEPGFSGAQHF
CDR3 DNA: TGTGCCAGCAGTGAAGAGCCGGGTTTCTCGGGGGCCCAGCATTTT
J gene: TRBJ1-5
D gene: -
clone size: -
V gene: TRBV2

CDR3 protein: CASSLALAVTDTQYF
CDR3 DNA: TGTGCCAGCAGCTTGGCACTAGCGGTTACAGATACGCAGTATTTT
J gene: TRBJ2-3
D gene: TRBD2
clone size: -
V gene: TRBV7-2

CDR3 protein: CASSIQGPEGEQFF
CDR3 DNA: TGTGCCAGCAGCATACAAGGACCGGAGGGTGAGCAGTTCTTC
J gene: TRBJ2-1
D gene: -
clone size: -
V gene: TRBV5-4

CDR3 protein: CASSKNSGRAYEQYF
CDR3 DNA: TGCGCCAGCAGCAAAAATAGCGGGAGGGCCTACGAGCAGTACTTC
J gene: TRBJ2-7
D gene: TRBD2
clone size: -
V gene: TRBV5-1

CDR3 protein: CASSWGLAGNEQYF
CDR3 DNA: TGTGCCAGCAGCTGGGGACTAGCGGGAAACGAGCAGTACTTC
J gene: TRBJ2-7
D gene: TRBD2
clone size: -
V gene: TRBV7-2

CDR3 protein: CASSFGHYTEAFF
CDR3 DNA: TGTGCCAGCAGCTTCGGACATTACACTGAAGCTTTCTTT
J gene: TRBJ1-1
D gene: -
clone size: -
V gene: TRBV13

CDR3 protein: CASSLVLARRGEQYF
CDR3 DNA: TGTGCCAGCAGCTTAGTCTTGGCCAGGAGGGGAGAGCAGTACTTC
J gene: TRBJ2-7
D gene: -
clone size: -
V gene: TRBV7-2

CDR3 protein: CASSSGVTEAFF
CDR3 DNA: TGTGCCAGCAGTTCAGGGGTAACTGAAGCTTTCTTT
J gene: TRBJ1-1
D gene: -
clone size: -
V gene: TRBV6-5

CDR3 protein: CASNKNGRGSTDTQYF
CDR3 DNA: TGTGCCAGCAATAAAAATGGGCGGGGAAGCACAGATACGCAGTATTTT
J gene: TRBJ2-3
D gene: -
clone size: -
V gene: TRBV13

CDR3 protein: CATLGASGSGLLTDTQYF
CDR3 DNA: TGTGCCACCCTTGGGGCTAGCGGGAGTGGACTCCTCACAGATACGCAGTATTTT
J gene: TRBJ2-3
D gene: -
clone size: -
V gene: TRBV21-1

CDR3 protein: CASSLDLRGSPLHF
CDR3 DNA: TGTGCCAGCAGCTTAGATCTTAGGGGTTCACCCCTCCACTTT
J gene: TRBJ1-6
D gene: -
clone size: -
V gene: TRBV11-2

CDR3 protein: CASSLGGYGNTIYF
CDR3 DNA: TGTGCCAGCAGCTTAGGAGGGTACGGAAACACCATATATTTT
J gene: TRBJ1-3
D gene: -
clone size: -
V gene: TRBV7-6

CDR3 protein: CASSQGQREGNEQYF
CDR3 DNA: TGTGCCAGCAGCCAAGGTCAGCGGGAGGGGAACGAGCAGTACTTC
J gene: TRBJ2-7
D gene: TRBD2
clone size: -
V gene: TRBV4-2

CDR3 protein: CASSLAGNYNEQFF
CDR3 DNA: TGTGCCAGCAGTTTAGCGGGCAATTACAATGAGCAGTTCTTC
J gene: TRBJ2-1
D gene: -
clone size: -
V gene: TRBV27

CDR3 protein: CASSVLRNTEAFF
CDR3 DNA: TGTGCCAGCAGCGTACTTAGGAACACTGAAGCTTTCTTT
J gene: TRBJ1-1
D gene: -
clone size: -
V gene: TRBV9

CDR3 protein: CATSRAGTGDTEAFF
CDR3 DNA: TGTGCCACCAGCAGAGCAGGGACGGGGGACACTGAAGCTTTCTTT
J gene: TRBJ1-1
D gene: -
clone size: -
V gene: TRBV15

CDR3 protein: CASSFNGNEQFF
CDR3 DNA: TGCGCCAGCAGCTTTAACGGCAATGAGCAGTTCTTC
J gene: TRBJ2-1
D gene: -
clone size: -
V gene: TRBV5-1

CDR3 protein: CSVREGSFTEAFF
CDR3 DNA: TGCAGCGTGCGGGAGGGGTCATTCACTGAAGCTTTCTTT
J gene: TRBJ1-1
D gene: -
clone size: -
V gene: TRBV29-1

CDR3 protein: CASSQDQDFVVGNTIYF
CDR3 DNA: TGCGCCAGCAGCCAAGATCAGGATTTCGTAGTGGGAAACACCATATATTTT
J gene: TRBJ1-3
D gene: -
clone size: -
V gene: TRBV4-3

CDR3 protein: CSVEDRARGNYNEQFF
CDR3 DNA: TGCAGCGTTGAAGACCGGGCGAGAGGGAATTACAATGAGCAGTTCTTC
J gene: TRBJ2-1
D gene: -
clone size: -
V gene: TRBV29-1

CDR3 protein: CASAPPRRELYNEQFF
CDR3 DNA: TGTGCCAGCGCCCCCCCCAGGCGGGAGCTATATAATGAGCAGTTCTTC
J gene: TRBJ2-1
D gene: TRBD2
clone size: -
V gene: TRBV7-2